This T cell receptor (beta chain) was profiled in a study of identical twins. One entry per CDR3 protein, called by TCRdb with MiXCR from the 5' RACE reads. The sample holds 1.5 million to 2 million distinct CDR3 sequences, less than 35% seen once. Deletions cut 0 bases from V and 7 bases from J, with 7 bases between. The CDR3 runs to 13 residues. Germline V gives CDR1 SGHAT, CDR2 FQNNGV. Study-level points and caveats: Twins shared out-of-frame alpha sequences with excess low generation probability. The study based its conclusions on cross-sectional statistical analysis and did not follow the same donors. Possibly, invariant MAIT and iNKT cells partly confounded zero-insertion analyses.

This clonotype has only a few counts. The antigen remains unidentified. The chain has TRBV11-2 and TRBJ2-1; D gene unclear. The sequence was obtained from a newborn girl in good health. The specimen was cord blood. This chain's CDR3 is CASSLEYTNEQFF. The CDR3 DNA follows: TGTGCCAGCAGCTTAGAGTATACAAATGAGCAGTTCTTC.